This is a list of T cell receptor beta chains from one sample in a study of Ad26.COV2.S vaccination and SARS-CoV-2 variants. TCRdb keeps only in-frame clones here, not all; method: immunoSEQ multiplex PCR. The repertoire includes over 200,000 clones, over 75% of them detected once, and about 10% sits in the top ten. Source: peripheral blood, taken in a trial of Ad26.COV2.S vaccine versus placebo. The source is a person between 18 and 65 years old who received the Ad26.COV2.S COVID-19 vaccine or a placebo. Both conserved end residues are part of each CDR3.

TRBJ2-3	TRBV27	CASSPPWGLTDTQYF
TRBJ2-7	TRBV5-1	CASSLAGTGASYEQYF
TRBJ2-7	TRBV4-3	CASSHPLAGRDEQYF
TRBJ2-1	TRBV7-9	CASSPPRQANNEQFF
TRBJ1-1	TRBV2	CASTSTPNTEAFF
TRBJ2-7	TRBV24-1	CATSDSGTQYEQYF
TRBJ1-2	TRBV28	CASRTGGLLGYTF
TRBJ2-1	TRBV18	CASFSGTSRDNEQFF
TRBJ2-5	TRBV18	CASSLLAMEETQYF
TRBJ2-1	TRBV24-1	CATSDLRIAGENYNEQFF
TRBJ1-5	TRBV6-5	CASSPRGDSNQPQHF
TRBJ2-3	TRBV30	CAWSPGGDTQYF
TRBJ1-2	TRBV28	CASSVGQGGYTF
TRBJ2-7	TRBV7-2	CASSRDSLGEQYF
TRBJ2-2	TRBV27	CASQEWANRVTGELFF
TRBJ1-1	TRBV28	CASSFSGVNTEAFF
TRBJ1-5	TRBV19	CASSSGTARSNQPQHF
TRBJ2-1	TRBV19	CASRNRGGGQYNEQFF
TRBJ2-3	TRBV11-2	CASSLPFRGDTQYF
TRBJ2-7	TRBV5-1	CASSLGQVSYEQYF
TRBJ2-5	TRBV15	CATSSLYYQETQYF
TRBJ2-7	TRBV18	CASSRGVTYEQYF
TRBJ2-7	TRBV24-1	CATSERQGGEQYF
TRBJ2-6	TRBV7-3	CASSTSTGIGSGANVLTF
TRBJ1-2	TRBV2	CASRDAGANYGYTF
TRBJ2-3	TRBV5-1	CASSLAGTLGADTQYF
TRBJ2-2	TRBV5-1	CASGTRDSQTGELFF
TRBJ2-1	TRBV30	CAWRLLSGLAGGRYEQFF
TRBJ1-5	TRBV6-4	CASSEGQPQHF
TRBJ2-3	TRBV5-6	CASTLQSGGTITQYF
TRBJ1-1	TRBV4-1	CASRLRPGNTEAFF
TRBJ1-4	TRBV9	CASSVDGQGNEKLFF
TRBJ2-2	TRBV2	CASSEFGQNTGELFF
TRBJ1-6	TRBV3-1/TRBV3-2	CASTSYGGDNSPLHF
TRBJ2-7	TRBV19	CASSISAGESYEQYF
TRBJ2-7	TRBV5-1	CASSTGTVSSYEQYF